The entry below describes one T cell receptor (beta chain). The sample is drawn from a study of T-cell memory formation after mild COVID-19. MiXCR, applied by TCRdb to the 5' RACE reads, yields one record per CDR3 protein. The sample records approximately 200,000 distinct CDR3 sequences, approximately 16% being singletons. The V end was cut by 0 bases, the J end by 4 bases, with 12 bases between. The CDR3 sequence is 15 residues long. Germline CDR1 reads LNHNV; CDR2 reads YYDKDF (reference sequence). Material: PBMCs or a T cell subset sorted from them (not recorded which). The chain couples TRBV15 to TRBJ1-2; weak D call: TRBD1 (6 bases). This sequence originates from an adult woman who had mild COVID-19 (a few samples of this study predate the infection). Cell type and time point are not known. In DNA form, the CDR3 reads TGTGCCACCAGCAGAGATAGGGGGGCGGGCTATGGCTACACCTTC. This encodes CATSRDRGAGYGYTF.